The T cell receptor beta chain under discussion was sequenced for a study of blood T cell repertoires in COVID-19. In the study overall: Collection of acute and convalescent COVID-19 samples took place in the United States, Italy and Spain. Sources were T cells, B-cell-depleted T cells, or PBMCs; the material itself was cDNA or gDNA.

Authors' analysis steps: Quantification of nucleated cells was approximated via reference gene primer amplification. This table comes from immunoSEQ multiplex PCR, and its TCRdb copy is limited to in-frame clones, with some not included. D and trimming come from the DNA, and the V and J calls and clone size come from that table. Of around 250,000 clones listed, about 87% were seen once; the top ten hold roughly 10%. From germline, CDR1 is LGHNT and CDR2 FRNRAP. This CDR3 is 17 amino acids long. With V trimmed by 2 bases and J by 5 bases, 11 bases remained unmatched. In this sample, this clone turned up a few times. Seattle patients were enrolled during active infection and followed longitudinally.

Sequenced input: peripheral blood. V and J are TRBV12-5 and TRBJ2-1; 8 nucleotides line up with TRBD1. The TCR sequence derives from a woman aged 70-85 years with COVID-19, enrolled during active disease. In nucleotides, the CDR3 is TGTGCTAGTGGTTTGATAACGGGACAGGCTATGAACAATGAGCAGTTCTTC. Its translation: CASGLITGQAMNNEQFF.